What follows are 18 T cell receptor beta chains derived from one specimen sequenced in a study of CD8+ T cells in alopecia areata. RNA, once extracted, was reverse transcribed into cDNA for use as the sequencing template. Repertoires were generated with immunoSEQ multiplex PCR, while TCRdb's copy carries only in-frame clones and drops some. In the table there are approximately 54,000 clones, almost 97% of which are singletons. Specimen: CD8+ T cells sorted from blood, collected at week 0. The receptors shown here come from a human donor with alopecia areata.

Points on this clone: The same CDR3 arises from other DNA sequences in this sample as well. V and J are TRBV13 and TRBJ2-5; D is uncertain. Looked up from germline, CDR1 is PRHDT and CDR2 is FYEKMQ (reference sequence). V was clipped by 5 bases and J by 2 bases, with 15 bases between them. This CDR3 has 15 residues. This CDR3 reads CASSNGGEGQETQYF. CDR3 sequence (DNA): TGTGCCAGCAGCAACGGTGGGGAAGGTCAAGAGACCCAGTACTTC.

This sequence joins TRBV19 and TRBJ2-1; D unclear. V lost 5 bases to trimming and J lost 7 bases, with 9 bases between them. This CDR3 spans 12 amino acids. CDR1 and CDR2 (germline): LNHDA, SQIVND (reference sequence). The DNA for the CDR3 is TGTGCCAGTAGTTGGGAAGGGAATGAGCAGTTCTTC. Amino acids: CASSWEGNEQFF.

This chain links TRBV27 with TRBJ2-6; the D gene is possibly TRBD2 (5 bases). Looked up from germline, CDR1 is MNHEY and CDR2 is SMNVEV (reference sequence). Between the trimmed V and J ends, which lost 3 bases and 1 base, there was a span of 13 bases. The CDR3 has 17 amino acids. The CDR3, as DNA: TGTGCCAGCAGTTTCATTCAGACGGGATCTGGGGCCAACGTCCTGACTTTC. Protein: CASSFIQTGSGANVLTF.

The chain recombines TRBV10-3 with TRBJ2-1; D may be TRBD2 (6 bases). The ends were cut back, 8 bases at V and 3 bases at J, with 17 bases in the middle. In germline, CDR1 is ENHRY, CDR2 SYGVKD. This CDR3 is 15 amino acids long. The CDR3 spells CAIAHLEGSYNEQFF. DNA of the CDR3: TGTGCCATCGCTCACTTGGAGGGAAGCTACAATGAGCAGTTCTTC.

The genes are TRBV7-9 and TRBJ2-5; TRBD1 matches 7 bases. The CDR3 has 13 residues. Germline lookup yields CDR1 SEHNR and CDR2 FQNEAQ (reference sequence). The V and J ends lost 4 bases and 3 bases, in that order; junction bases with no gene match: 2. In DNA form, the CDR3 reads TGTGCCAGCAGCTCTGACAGGGAAGAGACCCAGTACTTC. This translates into CASSSDREETQYF.

CDR3 region: CASSPPDSGELFF. DNA for the CDR3: TGTGCCAGCAGCCCCCCGGACTCCGGGGAGCTGTTTTTT. The gene calls are TRBV7-9 and TRBJ2-2, with a tentative D call TRBD2 (5 bases). Trimming pared 5 bases from V and 6 bases from J, leaving 10 bases between. This CDR3 contains 13 residues. Per the germline V gene, CDR1 is SEHNR and CDR2 is FQNEAQ (reference sequence). Combining the CDR3 with reference TRBV7-9 and TRBJ2-2 gives the whole variable domain DTGVSQNPRHKITKRGQNVTFRCDPISEHNRLYWYRQTLGQGPEFLTYFQNEAQLEKSRLLSDRFSAERPKGSFSTLEIQRTEQGDSAMYLCASSPPDSGELFFGEGSRLTVL.

The genes are TRBV6-5 and TRBJ2-7, with 7 positions matching TRBD2. Germline lookup yields CDR1 MNHEY and CDR2 SVGAGI. The CDR3 length is 15 residues. The ends lost 6 bases at V and 5 bases at J; junction bases unmatched: 13. CDR3 protein: CASRSPLAGVNEQYF. CDR3 bases: TGTGCCAGCAGATCCCCCTTAGCGGGTGTAAACGAGCAGTACTTC.

V usage is TRBV5-1 and J usage is TRBJ1-1; unclear D gene. The germline V gene encodes CDR1 SGHRS and CDR2 YFSETQ. This CDR3 has 12 amino acids. Trimming took off 3 bases at V and 1 base at J, with 4 bases between the two ends. The CDR3 region has the DNA TGCGCCAGCAGCTCGGGGAACACTGAAGCTTTCTTT. This sequence encodes CASSSGNTEAFF.

J is TRBJ2-7 and V is TRBV7-2, with D possibly matching TRBD1 (6 bases). Trimming stripped 2 bases from V and 0 bases from J, with 11 bases between. This CDR3 region has 15 residues. CDR1 SGHTA and CDR2 FQGNSA come from the germline V gene. The CDR3 DNA reads TGTGCCAGCAGCTTAACCCCAGGGGCCTCCTACGAGCAGTACTTC. Translated, it gives CASSLTPGASYEQYF.

The CDR3 bases are TGTGCCAGCAGCCTAAATTCTGAAGCTTTCTTT. Encoded protein: CASSLNSEAFF. The V and J genes are TRBV7-9 and TRBJ1-1; D is unclear. CDR1 is SEHNR and CDR2 is FQNEAQ in the germline V gene (reference sequence). The CDR3 extends over 11 amino acids. The germline V and J ends were trimmed by 5 bases and 6 bases, with 7 bases remaining between them.

This chain joins TRBV27 and TRBJ2-3; D might be TRBD1 or TRBD2, each matching 5 bases. Looked up from germline, CDR1 is MNHEY and CDR2 is SMNVEV (reference sequence). This CDR3 comprises 15 residues. V was clipped by 1 base and J by 1 base, with 9 bases between them. The DNA of the CDR3 is TGTGCCAGCAGTTTATGGGTGGGGGGCACAGATACGCAGTATTTT. Translating gives CASSLWVGGTDTQYF.

This rearrangement joins TRBV9 to TRBJ2-5; tentatively, D is TRBD1 or TRBD2 (5 bases each). The V and J ends lost 3 bases and 1 base respectively, with 13 bases between them. This CDR3 is built from 15 residues. Looked up from germline, CDR1 is SGDLS and CDR2 is YYNGEE. CDR3 nucleotides: TGTGCCAGCAGCGAAGATCCCGGGACCCAAGAGACCCAGTACTTC. Its protein product is CASSEDPGTQETQYF.

The chain carries TRBV4-1 and TRBJ2-3, with TRBD2 identical over 7 bases. This CDR3 contains 14 residues. Germline trimming cut 4 bases from V and 1 base from J; bases unmatched to any gene: 2. Germline values: CDR1 MGHRA, CDR2 YSYEKL. The CDR3 DNA reads TGCGCCAGCAGCCTTCGGGGGGGCACAGATACGCAGTATTTT. As protein: CASSLRGGTDTQYF.

J is TRBJ2-4 and V is TRBV7-9; D is uncertain. The CDR3 is 12 residues long. Germline V gene sequence: CDR1 SEHNR, CDR2 FQNEAQ (reference sequence). Trimming shortened V by 4 bases and J by 6 bases, and 7 bases separated the two germline ends. In nucleotides, the CDR3 is TGTGCCAGCAGCTCGGAGTTAAACATTCAGTACTTC. Its translation is CASSSELNIQYF. Supplemented by reference TRBV7-9 and TRBJ2-4, the full variable domain reads DTGVSQNPRHKITKRGQNVTFRCDPISEHNRLYWYRQTLGQGPEFLTYFQNEAQLEKSRLLSDRFSAERPKGSFSTLEIQRTEQGDSAMYLCASSSELNIQYFGAGTRLSVL.

The chain couples TRBV10-2 to TRBJ2-7; D is unresolved. Trimming stripped 3 bases from V and 2 bases from J, with 11 bases between. Looked up from germline, CDR1 is WSHSY and CDR2 is SAAADI. CDR3 length: 14 residues. CDR3 protein: CASSDPASTYEQYF. CDR3 DNA sequence: TGCGCCAGCAGTGATCCGGCGAGTACCTACGAGCAGTACTTC.

The gene calls are TRBV7-6 and TRBJ1-1, with 7 nucleotides matching TRBD1. Germline V gene lookup returns CDR1 SGHVS and CDR2 FNYEAQ. V trimming: 3 bases; J trimming: 2 bases; junction bases outside the gene matches: 6. The CDR3 is made up of 15 amino acids. The CDR3 protein is CASSLTGIGNTEAFF. CDR3 DNA sequence: TGTGCCAGCAGCTTGACAGGGATAGGTAACACTGAAGCTTTCTTT. The full variable domain, with the rest looked up from reference TRBV7-6 and TRBJ1-1, is GAGVSQSPRYKVTKRGQDVALRCDPISGHVSLYWYRQALGQGPEFLTYFNYEAQQDKSGLPNDRFSAERPEGSISTLTIQRTEQRDSAMYRCASSLTGIGNTEAFFGQGTRLTVV.

V is TRBV29-1 and J is TRBJ1-1; TRBD1 matches 8 bases. V gave up 6 bases and J gave up 0 bases; unmatched junction bases: 6. CDR3 length: 14 amino acids. The V gene's germline CDR1 is SQVTM and CDR2 ANQGSEA. The DNA for the CDR3 is TGCAGCGTCCTGACAGGGGCCTTGAACACTGAAGCTTTCTTT. Amino acid sequence: CSVLTGALNTEAFF. Full variable domain (remainder filled in from reference TRBV29-1 and TRBJ1-1): SAVISQKPSRDICQRGTSLTIQCQVDSQVTMMFWYRQQPGQSLTLIATANQGSEATYESGFVIDKFPISRPNLTFSTLTVSNMSPEDSSIYLCSVLTGALNTEAFFGQGTRLTVV.

This chain connects TRBV29-1 to TRBJ2-5, with unresolved D. The length of the CDR3 is 15 residues. Per germline, CDR1 SQVTM and CDR2 ANQGSEA. The ends were cut back, 3 bases at V and 9 bases at J, with 23 bases in the middle. The CDR3 nucleotides are TGCAGCGTTGACCGGGTGGCAGACGCAGACTGGGCCCAGTACTTC. Translated, it gives CSVDRVADADWAQYF.